These 18 T cell receptor beta chains came from one sample sequenced in a study of regulatory T cells in long-lasting Graves disease. Arm-PCR of CDR3 regions and iRepertoire HTBI primers were the basis on which TCR beta libraries were built. Each CDR3 protein gets one entry after TCRdb re-called the multiplex PCR reads with MiXCR. The data contain roughly 400,000 distinct CDR3 sequences, 21% of them singletons. Indicated time point: persistent/refractory GD, antithyroid drugs over 5 years with positive TRAb. From RNA extracted from PBMCs, the TCR library was made. This material consisted of peripheral blood mononuclear cells (PBMCs), taken when the disease was refractory, from a patient treated with antithyroid drugs. The receptors come from a female donor with Graves disease.

This clonotype appeared many times. The rearrangement links TRBV2 to TRBJ1-4; TRBD1 aligns across 7 bases. Germline assignment: CDR1 SNHLY and CDR2 FYNNEI. This CDR3 has 13 amino acids. Unmatched junction bases numbered 5, after V lost 6 bases and J lost 7 bases. For the CDR3, the DNA is TGTGCCAGCAGAAGACAGGGAGGTGAAAAACTGTTTTTT. This codes for CASRRQGGEKLFF.

V and J are TRBV7-9 and TRBJ2-2; D perhaps matches TRBD2 (6 bases). CDR1 is SEHNR, CDR2 FQNEAQ, per germline (reference sequence). Trimming shortened V by 2 bases and J by 5 bases, and 18 bases separated the two germline ends. There are 17 residues in the CDR3. Written as DNA, the CDR3 is TGTGCCAGCAGCTTAAATGCGGGGACGGGGTATACCGGGGAGCTGTTTTTT. Translating it yields CASSLNAGTGYTGELFF.

This clonotype was seen many times. This chain connects TRBV11-2 to TRBJ2-5, with TRBD2 identical over 7 bases. The CDR3 is made up of 14 amino acids. The germline V gene has CDR1 SGHAT and CDR2 FQNNGV. Germline trimming cut 5 bases from V and 4 bases from J; bases unmatched to any gene: 7. The CDR3 sequence: CASSHLAGAETQYF. The CDR3 DNA reads as TGTGCCAGCAGCCATCTCGCGGGAGCAGAGACCCAGTACTTC.

This chain joins TRBV7-3 and TRBJ1-5, with TRBD1 as a possible D gene (5 bases). Per germline, CDR1 SGHTA and CDR2 FQGTGA. V shed 1 base and J shed 3 bases, with 22 bases lying between them. The CDR3 runs to 19 residues. The DNA of the CDR3 is TGTGCCAGCAGCTTAAAGATGTCCAGAGTGAGACAGCACAATCAGCCCCAGCATTTT. Its protein product is CASSLKMSRVRQHNQPQHF.

The chain links TRBV20-1 to TRBJ2-5; 7 nucleotides align to TRBD1. This CDR3 comprises 13 residues. With 6 bases clipped from V and 1 base from J, the junction kept 5 bases outside the gene matches. Germline-derived CDR1 and CDR2 are DFQATT and SNEGSKA (reference sequence). The CDR3 loop is CSAGDSFQETQYF. CDR3 in DNA: TGCAGTGCCGGGGACAGCTTCCAAGAGACCCAGTACTTC.

The sample holds a few counts of this clonotype. The CDR3 here is CASSPGLAGRTPNTGELFF. The CDR3 DNA follows: TGTGCCAGCAGCCCGGGACTAGCGGGACGAACGCCGAACACCGGGGAGCTGTTTTTT. The rearrangement uses TRBV3-1 and TRBJ2-2; 13 bases agree with TRBD2. The CDR3 loop spans 19 amino acids. Per the germline V gene, CDR1 is LGHDT and CDR2 is YNNKEL (reference sequence). The ends lost 4 bases at V and 0 bases at J; junction bases unmatched: 8. Looking up the rest from reference TRBV3-1 and TRBJ2-2 gives the full variable domain: DTAVSQTPKYLVTQMGNDKSIKCEQNLGHDTMYWYKQDSKKFLKIMFSYNNKELIINETVPNRFSPKSPDKAHLNLHINSLELGDSAVYFCASSPGLAGRTPNTGELFFGEGSRLTVL.

The V and J genes are TRBV28 and TRBJ2-1; 7 bases agree with TRBD2. CDR3 length equals 16 residues. Looked up from germline, CDR1 is MDHEN and CDR2 is SYDVKM. V lost 6 bases to trimming and J lost 4 bases; unmatched junction nucleotides: 12. The CDR3 nucleotides read TGTGCCAGCAGCCCTGGGGGGACTACCAGATACAATGAGCAGTTCTTC. Translated: CASSPGGTTRYNEQFF.

Here the CDR3 DNA reads TGCAGTGCTCGACAGGGAGGGAATTCACCCCTCCACTTT. It yields the protein CSARQGGNSPLHF. V is TRBV20-1 and J is TRBJ1-6, with 7 positions matching TRBD1. J was trimmed by 7 bases and V by 5 bases; bases with no gene match: 5. This CDR3 region has 13 residues. CDR1 and CDR2 from the germline V gene are DFQATT and SNEGSKA (reference sequence).

This chain connects TRBV29-1 to TRBJ1-4; 10 bases are a match to TRBD1. V trimming: 5 bases; J trimming: 7 bases; junction bases outside the gene matches: 7. The CDR3 length is 14 residues. CDR1 and CDR2 from the germline V gene are SQVTM and ANQGSEA. CDR3 sequence reads: CSVQGQGVGEKLFF. CDR3 nucleotide sequence: TGCAGCGTTCAAGGACAGGGGGTGGGTGAAAAACTGTTTTTT.

J is TRBJ2-7 and V is TRBV27; 10 positions agree with TRBD2. The trim removed 8 bases at V and 1 base at J, leaving 11 bases unmatched. The germline CDR1 and CDR2 sequences are MNHEY and SMNVEV (reference sequence). The length of the CDR3 is 16 residues. The CDR3 protein is CASALAGATTSYEQYF. For the CDR3, the DNA is TGTGCCAGCGCCCTAGCGGGAGCCACAACGTCCTACGAGCAGTACTTC.

V is TRBV9 and J is TRBJ2-7; possibly TRBD2 for D (5 bases). Between the trimmed V and J ends, which lost 0 bases and 2 bases, there was a span of 9 bases. The CDR3 runs 14 residues. Germline-derived CDR1 and CDR2 are SGDLS and YYNGEE. CDR3 region: CASSVAGSAYEQYF. CDR3 bases: TGTGCCAGCAGCGTAGCCGGTAGCGCCTACGAGCAGTACTTC.

Of note for this clonotype: Since no conserved phenylalanine or tryptophan closes the CDR3, a read error is the likely cause. V gene TRBV7-9 combines with J gene TRBJ2-7, with a tentative D call TRBD1 (6 bases). In germline, CDR1 is SEHNR, CDR2 FQNEAQ (reference sequence). Trimming took 2 bases from V and 2 from J, leaving 13 bases between them. The CDR3 covers 15 residues. The CDR3 region is CASSLSDRGPYEQYL. The CDR3, as DNA: TGTGCCAGCAGCTTATCGGACAGAGGTCCCTACGAGCAGTACCTC.

Many counts were recorded for this clonotype. Here the CDR3 DNA reads TGTGCCAGCAGTCAAGGACACTATGGCTACACCTTC. Its translation is CASSQGHYGYTF. V usage is TRBV12-3 or TRBV12-4 and J usage is TRBJ1-2; D ambiguous. The CDR3 has 12 amino acids. V lost 5 bases and J lost 3, with 7 bases in between.

This clonotype was observed at least ten times. The CDR3 loop is CASSSIKSSDEQYF. The CDR3 nucleotides read TGTGCCAGCAGTTCCATTAAATCTAGCGACGAGCAGTACTTC. J is TRBJ2-7 and V is TRBV27, with D possibly TRBD2 on 6 matching bases. Trimming shortened V by 4 bases and J by 5 bases, and 15 bases separated the two germline ends. The CDR3 sequence is 14 residues long. Germline loops: CDR1 MNHEY, CDR2 SMNVEV (reference sequence).

This clonotype was observed at least ten times. The rearrangement links TRBV28 to TRBJ2-5; TRBD2 matches 7 bases. The CDR3 has 13 amino acids. Germline CDR1 and CDR2: MDHEN and SYDVKM. Germline trimming cut 3 bases from V and 5 bases from J; bases unmatched to any gene: 3. CDR3 coding DNA: TGTGCCAGCAGTTTCGGGAGGTGGGAGACCCAGTACTTC. It specifies CASSFGRWETQYF.

This clonotype was observed a handful of times. Its ends do not fully match the called genes, so a read error is possible. The chain links TRBV6-1 to TRBJ1-5, with D hard to call. The CDR3 contains 13 residues. Germline values: CDR1 MNHNS, CDR2 SASEGT. The CDR3 DNA follows: TGTGCCAGCAGTGAAGAGCGGAATCTGCCCCAGCATTTT. This encodes CASSEERNLPQHF.

This clonotype was seen more than once but under ten times. V usage is TRBV25-1 and J usage is TRBJ2-2; D uncertain. This CDR3 is 15 amino acids long. V was clipped by 0 bases and J by 6 bases, with 11 bases between them. Looked up from germline, CDR1 is MGHDK and CDR2 is SYGVNS. The CDR3 reads CASSEYSGRSGELFF. The CDR3 DNA sequence: TGTGCCAGCAGTGAATACTCAGGCAGGTCCGGGGAGCTGTTTTTT. Using reference TRBV25-1 and TRBJ2-2 for the parts outside the CDR3, the full variable domain is EADIYQTPRYLVIGTGKKITLECSQTMGHDKMYWYQQDPGMELHLIHYSYGVNSTEKGDLSSESTVSRIRTEHFPLTLESARPSHTSQYLCASSEYSGRSGELFFGEGSRLTVL.

This clonotype appeared many times. V and J are TRBV28 and TRBJ2-7, with D possibly matching TRBD1 (6 bases). The germline V gene has CDR1 MDHEN and CDR2 SYDVKM. The CDR3 contains 12 residues. Deletions cut 4 bases from V and 6 bases from J, with 10 bases between. CDR3 residues: CASSYREIEQYF. The CDR3 DNA reads TGTGCCAGCAGTTACAGGGAAATCGAGCAGTACTTC.